These 32 T cell receptor beta chains came from one sample sequenced in a study of response to subunit inactivated influenza vaccine. TCRdb re-called the RT-PCR reads with MiXCR, one entry per CDR3 protein. The sample lists about 500,000 distinct CDR3 sequences, 16% occurring once. Sequences were derived from CD4+ T cells sorted from PBMCs, sampled roughly 24 months after vaccination. These receptors were obtained from a man between 50 and 69 years old who received an inactivated influenza vaccine.

This rearrangement joins TRBV28 to TRBJ2-2; D uncertain. The V end lost 3 bases, the J end lost 5 bases, and 10 bases lay between the germline ends. Germline V gene sequence: CDR1 MDHEN, CDR2 SYDVKM. The CDR3 runs to 14 residues. CDR3 bases: TGTGCCAGCAGTTTGAACCCATGGACCGGGGAGCTGTTTTTT. Protein product: CASSLNPWTGELFF.

In its sample, this clonotype was seen a few times. The rearrangement uses TRBV7-9 and TRBJ2-7; the D gene is possibly TRBD2 (5 bases). The CDR3 covers 13 residues. In germline, CDR1 is SEHNR, CDR2 FQNEAQ (reference sequence). V was shortened by 5 bases and J by 2 bases, with 10 bases between the two germline ends. The CDR3 sequence: CASSRMEAYEQYF. The CDR3 bases are TGTGCCAGCAGCCGCATGGAGGCCTACGAGCAGTACTTC. The whole variable domain, filled in from reference TRBV7-9 and TRBJ2-7, reads DTGVSQNPRHKITKRGQNVTFRCDPISEHNRLYWYRQTLGQGPEFLTYFQNEAQLEKSRLLSDRFSAERPKGSFSTLEIQRTEQGDSAMYLCASSRMEAYEQYFGPGTRLTVT.

In its sample, this clonotype was seen many times. The chain carries TRBV16 and TRBJ1-5; the match to TRBD1 covers 8 bases. This CDR3 has 15 amino acids. The germline gives CDR1 KGHSY, CDR2 FQNENV. Trimming took 4 bases from V and 1 from J; bases not matched to a gene: 3. CDR3 nucleotide sequence: TGTGCCAGCAGCCCGACAGGGGTCAGCAATCAGCCCCAGCATTTT. This encodes CASSPTGVSNQPQHF.

This clonotype was observed a few times. The chain couples TRBV4-2 to TRBJ1-4; the D gene is possibly TRBD1 (6 bases). V lost 5 bases to trimming and J lost 5 bases, with 12 bases between them. Looked up from germline, CDR1 is LGHNA and CDR2 is YNFKEQ. The CDR3 sequence is 14 residues long. CDR3 DNA sequence: TGTGCCAGCAGCGCCCAGGGGACCAATGAAAAACTGTTTTTT. This gives the protein CASSAQGTNEKLFF.

This chain links TRBV5-1 with TRBJ1-2; 7 bases align to TRBD1. V was clipped by 3 bases and J by 7 bases; unmatched bases: 6. This CDR3 has 13 amino acids. CDR1 is SGHRS, CDR2 YFSETQ, per germline. The CDR3 nucleotides are TGCGCCAGCAGCTCAACAGGGGAAGGTGGCTACACCTTC. Translated: CASSSTGEGGYTF.

This clonotype was recorded many times. This chain uses TRBV5-1 with TRBJ2-1; 8 nucleotides agree with TRBD2. Germline CDR1 and CDR2: SGHRS and YFSETQ. V lost 0 bases, J lost 4 bases, and 3 bases stayed unmatched. The CDR3 extends over 15 amino acids. CDR3 amino acids: CASSLVAGFYNEQFF. The CDR3 DNA sequence: TGCGCCAGCAGCTTGGTAGCGGGGTTTTACAATGAGCAGTTCTTC.

This clonotype has at least ten counts. The chain combines TRBV7-9 with TRBJ1-1; possibly TRBD1 for D (5 bases). V gave up 4 bases and J gave up 2 bases, with 11 bases separating them. In germline, CDR1 is SEHNR, CDR2 FQNEAQ (reference sequence). This CDR3 has 14 amino acids. CDR3 amino acids: CASSSVRGNTEAFF. The CDR3 DNA reads as TGTGCCAGCAGCTCCGTAAGGGGCAACACTGAAGCTTTCTTT.

The gene calls are TRBV5-1 and TRBJ2-5; 14 bases fit TRBD2. Losses at the gene ends were 4 bases for V and 0 bases for J; bases not matched to a gene: 5. The CDR3 totals 17 residues. Germline CDR1 reads SGHRS; CDR2 reads YFSETQ. The CDR3 is CASSPGLAGAYQETQYF. The CDR3 nucleotides are TGCGCCAGCAGCCCGGGACTAGCGGGGGCCTACCAAGAGACCCAGTACTTC.

This chain connects TRBV7-2 to TRBJ2-3; D uncertain. Trimming cost V 1 base and J 4 bases, with 6 bases left between them. The CDR3 length is 13 residues. Germline V gene data show CDR1 as SGHTA and CDR2 as FQGNSA. The CDR3 nucleotides read TGTGCCAGCAGCTTAGATGAGCCAGATACGCAGTATTTT. It encodes CASSLDEPDTQYF.

V is TRBV7-2 and J is TRBJ1-4; 7 bases align to TRBD1. The CDR3 contains 15 residues. V gave up 5 bases and J gave up 3 bases; unmatched junction bases: 6. Germline-derived CDR1 and CDR2 are SGHTA and FQGNSA. CDR3 loop: CASSPTGAPNEKLFF. DNA for the CDR3: TGTGCCAGCAGCCCAACAGGGGCCCCTAATGAAAAACTGTTTTTT.

The table lists this clonotype with a few counts. The chain joins TRBV20-1 to TRBJ2-1, with D perhaps being TRBD1 or TRBD2 (5 bases each). Trimming took off 5 bases at V and 3 bases at J, with 14 bases between the two ends. The length of the CDR3 is 14 residues. Germline V gives CDR1 DFQATT, CDR2 SNEGSKA (reference sequence). CDR3 sequence (DNA): TGCAGTGCTGTCTCGGGGCAAGTCTACAATGAGCAGTTCTTC. It is translated as CSAVSGQVYNEQFF.

This clonotype appeared many times. V and J are TRBV5-1 and TRBJ1-3; no reliable D call. The CDR3 totals 15 residues. Between the trimmed V and J ends, which lost 1 base and 1 base, there was a span of 9 bases. Germline V lookup: CDR1 SGHRS, CDR2 YFSETQ. The CDR3 spells CASSLSGSSGNTIYF. The CDR3 nucleotides read TGCGCCAGCAGCTTGTCGGGGTCTTCTGGAAACACCATATATTTT.

The rearrangement links TRBV20-1 to TRBJ2-3; D gene ambiguous. The CDR3 has 15 amino acids. The germline V gene encodes CDR1 DFQATT and CDR2 SNEGSKA (reference sequence). Trimming removed 3 bases from V and 1 base from J, with 14 bases in between. The CDR3 protein is CSASQSGIGTDTQYF. Written as DNA, the CDR3 is TGCAGTGCTAGCCAGTCAGGAATCGGCACAGATACGCAGTATTTT.

The chain employs TRBV20-1 and TRBJ1-2, with a possible D match to TRBD1 (5 bases). The germline V and J ends were trimmed by 3 bases and 2 bases, with 10 bases remaining between them. CDR3 length: 13 residues. From germline, CDR1 is DFQATT and CDR2 SNEGSKA (reference sequence). DNA of the CDR3: TGCAGTGCTAGGGGTAGGGACAACTATGGCTACACCTTC. As protein: CSARGRDNYGYTF.

This clonotype was picked up a small number of times. The chain employs TRBV30 and TRBJ2-7; D remains unclear. The length of the CDR3 is 11 residues. The ends were cut back, 3 bases at V and 12 bases at J, with 15 bases in the middle. From germline, CDR1 is GTSNPN and CDR2 SVGIG (reference sequence). This CDR3 reads CAWRIGPDGYF. The CDR3 nucleotides read TGTGCCTGGAGAATTGGTCCTGACGGGTACTTC.

Note on this clonotype: The germline gene is not matched at one end of the junction; a read error may be the cause. The chain carries TRBV4-1 and TRBJ2-3; TRBD2 aligns across 12 bases. The CDR3 loop spans 15 amino acids. Germline V CDR1 and CDR2: MGHRA, YSYEKL. CDR3 sequence (DNA): TGCGCCAGCAGCCCTAGCGGGGGGGCGGTGTATACGCAGAATTTT. The encoded protein is CASSPSGGAVYTQNF.

The J gene is TRBJ2-2, the V gene TRBV7-9; D tentatively reads TRBD1 or TRBD2 (5 bases each). CDR1 and CDR2 (germline): SEHNR, FQNEAQ (reference sequence). This CDR3 region has 16 residues. With 3 bases removed from V and 6 bases from J, the gap between germline ends came to 17 bases. The CDR3 loop is CASSFNPGRGAGELFF. The CDR3 DNA reads TGTGCCAGCAGCTTTAACCCAGGGAGAGGGGCCGGGGAGCTGTTTTTT.

This clonotype was seen ten or more times. This rearrangement joins TRBV7-2 to TRBJ2-7; 7 bases map to TRBD2. J lost 6 bases, V lost 2 bases, and 13 bases had no gene match. Germline CDR1 and CDR2: SGHTA and FQGNSA. The CDR3 covers 16 residues. DNA of the CDR3: TGTGCCAGCAGCTTATTAAGTGGGAGGGGATCCGGCGAGCAGTACTTC. The encoded protein is CASSLLSGRGSGEQYF.

This clonotype was counted a few times. The V and J genes are TRBV27 and TRBJ2-7; no clear D gene. V lost 4 bases and J 0 bases, leaving 7 bases between the germline ends. This CDR3 contains 13 residues. Germline loops: CDR1 MNHEY, CDR2 SMNVEV (reference sequence). The CDR3 nucleotides are TGTGCCAGCAGTTCTTGGCCCTCCTACGAGCAGTACTTC. Translating gives CASSSWPSYEQYF.

This clonotype has more than one count but fewer than ten. V usage is TRBV2 and J usage is TRBJ1-4; TRBD1 aligns across 7 bases. J gave up 7 bases and V 7 bases, and 6 bases lay outside the gene matches. Per the germline V gene, CDR1 is SNHLY and CDR2 is FYNNEI. This CDR3 spans 13 amino acids. The CDR3 DNA follows: TGTGCCAGCAAGCCGGACAGGACTGAAAAACTGTTTTTT. Translation: CASKPDRTEKLFF.

The rearrangement joins TRBV7-3 to TRBJ2-3, with 12 bases identical to TRBD2. CDR1 SGHTA and CDR2 FQGTGA come from the germline V gene. The V and J ends lost 4 bases and 6 bases, in that order; junction bases with no gene match: 2. The CDR3 contains 14 residues. CDR3 region: CASSYTSGRDTQYF. The CDR3, as DNA: TGTGCCAGCAGCTATACTAGCGGGAGGGATACGCAGTATTTT.

The chain is built from TRBV20-1 and TRBJ1-5; D is ambiguous. Germline CDR1 DFQATT, CDR2 SNEGSKA (reference sequence). The CDR3 spans 12 residues. V was cut by 3 bases and J by 5 bases, with 8 bases left in between. CDR3 sequence (DNA): TGCAGTGCTAGGCTCGGAGATCAGCCCCAGCATTTT. Its translation: CSARLGDQPQHF.

This clonotype has a count of ten or more. The rearrangement uses TRBV29-1 and TRBJ1-2; D is unresolved. Germline loops: CDR1 SQVTM, CDR2 ANQGSEA. CDR3 size: 10 residues. Trimming removed 3 bases from V and 7 bases from J, with 6 bases in between. Written as DNA, the CDR3 is TGCAGCGTTGAGGGTGGTGGCTACACCTTC. This encodes CSVEGGGYTF. Supplemented by reference TRBV29-1 and TRBJ1-2, the full variable domain reads SAVISQKPSRDICQRGTSLTIQCQVDSQVTMMFWYRQQPGQSLTLIATANQGSEATYESGFVIDKFPISRPNLTFSTLTVSNMSPEDSSIYLCSVEGGGYTFGSGTRLTVV.

This clonotype was seen a few times. The chain employs TRBV15 and TRBJ2-7; D gene ambiguous. V shed 3 bases and J shed 2 bases, with 8 bases lying between them. Germline values: CDR1 LNHNV, CDR2 YYDKDF (reference sequence). The CDR3 consists of 13 residues. CDR3 nucleotides: TGTGCCACCAGCAGGACGGAAACCTACGAGCAGTACTTC. As protein: CATSRTETYEQYF.

CDR3 loop: CASSSKSSGNTIYF. CDR3 sequence (DNA): TGTGCCAGCAGCTCCAAGAGCTCTGGAAACACCATATATTTT. The chain recombines TRBV7-2 with TRBJ1-3, with no clear D. Germline V gene sequence: CDR1 SGHTA, CDR2 FQGNSA. This CDR3 region has 14 residues. V lost 4 bases, J lost 0 bases, and 7 bases lay in between.

This clonotype was recorded many times. This chain joins TRBV29-1 and TRBJ1-1; 8 bases are a match to TRBD1. The CDR3 length is 13 residues. Trimming removed 7 bases from V and 1 base from J; junction bases left unmatched: 5. Germline-derived CDR1 and CDR2 are SQVTM and ANQGSEA. CDR3 loop: CSARTGRNTEAFF. The DNA of the CDR3 is TGCAGCGCCCGGACAGGGAGGAACACTGAAGCTTTCTTT.

This clonotype was observed a handful of times. J is TRBJ2-2 and V is TRBV7-2, with 8 positions matching TRBD1. Trimming cost V 4 bases and J 6 bases; bases outside gene matches: 7. Germline V gives CDR1 SGHTA, CDR2 FQGNSA. CDR3 length equals 15 residues. The DNA for the CDR3 is TGTGCCAGCAGCTCTAGACAGGGGAGCTCCGGGGAGCTGTTTTTT. It yields the protein CASSSRQGSSGELFF.

This clonotype occurred a few times. J is TRBJ2-1 and V is TRBV6-1, with no clear D. The CDR3 spans 13 residues. Germline lookup yields CDR1 MNHNS and CDR2 SASEGT. Between the trimmed V and J ends, which lost 6 bases and 4 bases, there was a span of 10 bases. The CDR3 coding sequence is TGTGCCAGCAGCGCTGGGTTTTACAATGAGCAGTTCTTC. Its protein is CASSAGFYNEQFF.

V is TRBV6-1 and J is TRBJ2-3, with TRBD1 identical over 8 bases. The V and J ends lost 6 bases and 8 bases, in that order; junction bases with no gene match: 13. Germline loops: CDR1 MNHNS, CDR2 SASEGT. The CDR3 length is 15 residues. CDR3 protein: CASRSYQGAGGTQYF. CDR3 nucleotides: TGTGCCAGCAGGTCATACCAGGGGGCTGGAGGTACGCAGTATTTT.

This clonotype was seen a few times. The V and J genes are TRBV6-2 or TRBV6-3 and TRBJ1-1; possible D gene TRBD1, 5 bases. The CDR3 spans 13 residues. V was cut by 6 bases and J by 4 bases, with 12 bases left in between. Germline CDR1 is MNHEY and CDR2 is SVGEGT. The CDR3 loop reads CASSQGPITEAFF. In DNA form, the CDR3 reads TGTGCCAGCAGCCAGGGTCCGATCACTGAAGCTTTCTTT.

This chain uses TRBV10-3 with TRBJ2-1; TRBD1 agrees at 8 bases. The CDR3 runs to 14 residues. The germline gives CDR1 ENHRY, CDR2 SYGVKD. Trimming removed 6 bases from V and 8 bases from J; junction bases left unmatched: 9. CDR3 in amino acids: CAIRGDRLGDEQFF. In nucleotides, the CDR3 is TGTGCCATCAGAGGGGACAGGTTGGGCGATGAGCAGTTCTTC.

A few counts support this clonotype. CDR3 sequence reads: CASGPARNEQFF. The CDR3 region has the DNA TGTGCCAGCGGCCCCGCCCGGAATGAGCAGTTCTTC. This chain links TRBV7-2 with TRBJ2-1; no firm D call. Between the trimmed V and J ends, which lost 8 bases and 7 bases, there was a span of 12 bases. The CDR3 sequence is 12 residues long. Per the germline V gene, CDR1 is SGHTA and CDR2 is FQGNSA.